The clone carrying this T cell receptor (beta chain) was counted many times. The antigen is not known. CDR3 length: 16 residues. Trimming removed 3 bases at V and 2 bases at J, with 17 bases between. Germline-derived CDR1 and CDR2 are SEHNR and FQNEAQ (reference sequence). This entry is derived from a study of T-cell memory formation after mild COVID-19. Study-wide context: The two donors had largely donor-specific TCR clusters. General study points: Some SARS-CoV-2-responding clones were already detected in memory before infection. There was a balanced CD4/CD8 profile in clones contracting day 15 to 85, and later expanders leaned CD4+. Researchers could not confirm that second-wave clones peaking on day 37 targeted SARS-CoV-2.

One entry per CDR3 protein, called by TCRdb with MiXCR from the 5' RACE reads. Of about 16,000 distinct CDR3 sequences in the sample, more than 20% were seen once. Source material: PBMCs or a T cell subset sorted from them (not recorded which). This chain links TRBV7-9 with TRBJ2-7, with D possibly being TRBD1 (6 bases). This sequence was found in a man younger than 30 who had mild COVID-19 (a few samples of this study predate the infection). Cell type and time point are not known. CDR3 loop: CASSFGAGESPYEQYV. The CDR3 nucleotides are TGTGCCAGCAGCTTCGGGGCAGGGGAGTCCCCCTACGAGCAGTACGTC.